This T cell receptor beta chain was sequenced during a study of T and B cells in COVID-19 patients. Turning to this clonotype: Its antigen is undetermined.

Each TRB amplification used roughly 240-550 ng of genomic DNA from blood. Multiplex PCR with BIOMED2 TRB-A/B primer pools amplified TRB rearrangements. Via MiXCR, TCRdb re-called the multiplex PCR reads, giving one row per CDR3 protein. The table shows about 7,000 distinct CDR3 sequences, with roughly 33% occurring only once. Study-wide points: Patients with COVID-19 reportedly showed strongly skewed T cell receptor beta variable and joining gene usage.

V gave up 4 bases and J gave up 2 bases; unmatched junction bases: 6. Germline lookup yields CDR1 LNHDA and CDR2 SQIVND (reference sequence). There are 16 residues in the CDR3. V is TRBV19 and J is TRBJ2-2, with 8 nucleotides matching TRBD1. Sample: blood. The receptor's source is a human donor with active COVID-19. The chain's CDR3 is CASSSETGDNTGELFF. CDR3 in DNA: TGTGCCAGTAGTAGCGAGACAGGGGATAACACCGGGGAGCTGTTTTTT.